The 22 T cell receptor beta chains below all came from one sample that was sequenced in a study of spatial heterogeneity in lung cancer. As to time point: sample taken at primary tumor resection. Study-level results: In tumors, expanded intratumoral alpha and beta TCR counts tracked mutation counts.

Each CDR3 protein gets one entry after TCRdb re-called the 5' RACE reads with MiXCR. Among about 6,800 distinct CDR3 sequences, about an eighth were seen once, and the ten largest hold 8% to 10%. Which antigens these TCRs recognize remains unknown. The sequences come from lung tumor tissue, collected at surgery. The receptors were sampled from a male donor with early-stage non-small cell lung cancer.

A few counts support this clonotype. The chain employs TRBV29-1 and TRBJ1-2; 7 bases map to TRBD1. CDR1 is SQVTM and CDR2 is ANQGSEA in the germline V gene. CDR3 length: 12 amino acids. Trimming removed 7 bases from V and 7 bases from J; junction bases left unmatched: 9. CDR3 DNA: TGCAGCGCTTTAAGGGGGCGAAGTGGCTACACCTTC. Translation gives CSALRGRSGYTF.

This clonotype was counted ten times or more. The V gene is TRBV7-9, the J gene TRBJ1-5; 9 bases agree with TRBD1. Germline loops: CDR1 SEHNR, CDR2 FQNEAQ (reference sequence). This CDR3 region has 16 residues. J was trimmed by 10 bases and V by 1 base; bases with no gene match: 11. The CDR3 nucleotides are TGTGCCAGCAGCTTAGGGGACTCGACAGGGGGTAGTCCCCAGCATTTT. It yields the protein CASSLGDSTGGSPQHF.

Relative to its sample, this clonotype is medium-sized. Written as DNA, the CDR3 is TGTGCCAGCAGTCGGGCAGGGGGTGGTGGTGGCTACACCTTC. It translates to CASSRAGGGGGYTF. This chain connects TRBV12-3 or TRBV12-4 to TRBJ1-2; 7 bases agree with TRBD1. The CDR3 spans 14 residues. V shed 5 bases, J shed 7 bases, and the junction held 10 bases outside the gene matches.

The chain joins TRBV4-1 to TRBJ2-1; 7 bases map to TRBD2. The V segment lost 0 bases and the J segment 7 bases; nucleotides outside the gene matches: 6. Germline V CDR1 and CDR2: MGHRA, YSYEKL. The CDR3 is 15 amino acids. CDR3 loop: CASSQDRTRTNEQFF. The CDR3, as DNA: TGCGCCAGCAGCCAAGACAGGACTAGGACAAATGAGCAGTTCTTC.

The chain links TRBV6-2 or TRBV6-3 to TRBJ1-2; the D is unclear. The V gene's germline CDR1 is MNHEY and CDR2 SVGEGT. The V and J ends lost 7 bases and 6 bases respectively, with 12 bases between them. The CDR3 is 12 amino acids. CDR3 residues: CASKDFSHGYTF. Here the CDR3 DNA reads TGTGCCAGCAAGGACTTTTCCCATGGCTACACCTTC.

This clonotype was counted many times. The chain combines TRBV29-1 with TRBJ1-1; TRBD1 agrees at 8 bases. CDR3 length equals 13 residues. V lost 6 bases and J lost 5; bases outside the gene matches: 8. Germline CDR1 reads SQVTM; CDR2 reads ANQGSEA. The CDR3 loop reads CSVKMTGVTEAFF. The CDR3 nucleotides read TGCAGCGTCAAAATGACAGGGGTGACTGAAGCTTTCTTT.

This chain uses TRBV6-5 with TRBJ1-2; D perhaps matches TRBD1 (5 bases). CDR3 length: 16 residues. CDR1 and CDR2 from the germline V gene are MNHEY and SVGAGI. Trimming removed 0 bases at V and 2 bases at J, with 13 bases between. The CDR3, as DNA: TGTGCCAGCAGTTACTCAGGTTGGGGGGACAACTATGGCTACACCTTC. It is translated as CASSYSGWGDNYGYTF.

By share, this clonotype ranks as medium-sized. The V call is TRBV6-6, the J call TRBJ2-1; the D gene is possibly TRBD1 (6 bases). The CDR3 consists of 13 residues. From germline, CDR1 is MNHNY and CDR2 SVGAGI (reference sequence). The V and J ends lost 6 bases and 4 bases respectively, with 10 bases between them. CDR3 protein: CASSPDRYNEQFF. Here the CDR3 DNA reads TGTGCCAGCAGCCCCGACAGGTACAATGAGCAGTTCTTC.

This clonotype has at least ten counts. The chain uses TRBV3-1 and TRBJ2-1; D unclear. Looked up from germline, CDR1 is LGHDT and CDR2 is YNNKEL (reference sequence). This CDR3 spans 15 amino acids. V shed 2 bases and J shed 4 bases, with 12 bases lying between them. CDR3 nucleotides: TGTGCCAGCAGCCAATACGCCTCTACTTACAATGAGCAGTTCTTC. The encoded protein is CASSQYASTYNEQFF.

This clonotype appeared many times. The gene calls are TRBV4-2 and TRBJ1-4; D is uncertain. The germline CDR1 and CDR2 sequences are LGHNA and YNFKEQ. V lost 2 bases, J lost 8 bases, and 21 bases lay in between. This CDR3 has 17 amino acids. The CDR3: CASSQSGGTQRGEKLFF. As DNA, the CDR3 is TGTGCCAGCAGCCAATCGGGAGGAACCCAGCGAGGGGAAAAACTGTTTTTT.

By sample fraction, this clonotype is large (0.1 to 1%). The chain is built from TRBV28 and TRBJ1-3; a weak D match, TRBD1 (5 bases). Trimming shortened V by 3 bases and J by 8 bases, and 14 bases separated the two germline ends. Germline CDR1 MDHEN, CDR2 SYDVKM. The CDR3 totals 14 residues. The CDR3 spells CASSFPGRRDTIYF. The DNA of the CDR3 is TGTGCCAGCAGTTTCCCGGGCCGCAGGGACACCATATATTTT.

By proportion, this clonotype is medium-sized. The V and J genes are TRBV19 and TRBJ1-5; D might be TRBD1 (6 bases). The CDR3 is 14 residues long. V was clipped by 3 bases and J by 4 bases, with 10 bases between them. The germline V gene encodes CDR1 LNHDA and CDR2 SQIVND (reference sequence). CDR3 amino acids: CASSIRDTNQPQHF. DNA of the CDR3: TGTGCCAGTAGTATCCGGGACACTAATCAGCCCCAGCATTTT.

The CDR3 is CASRFSGTQYF. For the CDR3, the DNA is TGTGCCAGCAGATTCTCTGGTACGCAGTATTTT. The genes are TRBV12-3 or TRBV12-4 and TRBJ2-3; D unresolved. V was cut by 6 bases and J by 8 bases, with 9 bases left in between. CDR3 size: 11 residues.

This clonotype appeared a few times. The gene calls are TRBV7-6 and TRBJ2-2; D not resolved. V lost 1 base and J 7 bases, leaving 4 bases between the germline ends. This CDR3 contains 12 residues. Germline assignment: CDR1 SGHVS and CDR2 FNYEAQ. The CDR3 bases are TGTGCCAGCAGCTTAGATCTCGGGGAGCTGTTTTTT. Protein: CASSLDLGELFF.

In its sample, this clonotype ranks as medium-sized. This chain uses TRBV27 with TRBJ1-3, with D maybe TRBD1 (6 bases). Germline CDR1 reads MNHEY; CDR2 reads SMNVEV (reference sequence). The CDR3 contains 17 residues. The germline V and J ends were trimmed by 7 bases and 0 bases, with 19 bases remaining between them. Here the CDR3 DNA reads TGTGCCAGCAAACTCTCTTGGGGGGCTGGCTCTGGAAACACCATATATTTT. Its protein is CASKLSWGAGSGNTIYF.

This clonotype was counted many times. CDR3 in amino acids: CASSLGGSENEQFF. The CDR3 bases are TGTGCCAGCAGTTTGGGCGGGAGTGAGAATGAGCAGTTCTTC. The J gene is TRBJ2-1, the V gene TRBV12-3 or TRBV12-4; 7 bases align to TRBD2. Trimming removed 3 bases from V and 7 bases from J; junction bases left unmatched: 6. This CDR3 has 14 residues.

This clonotype rates as medium-sized. The V call is TRBV18, the J call TRBJ1-6; D uncertain. The germline V gene encodes CDR1 KGHSH and CDR2 LQKENI. V was trimmed by 0 bases and J by 4 bases, leaving 1 base between them. There are 13 residues in the CDR3. The CDR3 reads CASSPPYNSPLHF. CDR3 nucleotide sequence: TGTGCCAGCTCACCACCGTATAATTCACCCCTCCACTTT.

This clonotype was detected many times. The V gene is TRBV11-2, the J gene TRBJ2-7; possibly TRBD1 for D (5 bases). V was cut by 2 bases and J by 5 bases, with 10 bases left in between. Germline CDR1 and CDR2: SGHAT and FQNNGV. CDR3 size: 13 residues. The CDR3 DNA reads as TGTGCCAGCAGCTTAATTGGACAAAACGAGCAGTACTTC. It yields the protein CASSLIGQNEQYF.

The V and J genes are TRBV6-2 or TRBV6-3 and TRBJ2-2; TRBD2 is a possible D gene (6 bases). Germline V lookup: CDR1 MNHEY, CDR2 SVGEGT. The CDR3 is made up of 17 amino acids. Trimming removed 0 bases at V and 2 bases at J, with 13 bases between. Written as DNA, the CDR3 is TGTGCCAGCAGTTACTCTCCCGGGACTCCAAACACCGGGGAGCTGTTTTTT. As protein: CASSYSPGTPNTGELFF.

The chain carries TRBV7-2 and TRBJ1-6; D possibly corresponds to TRBD1 (6 bases). Germline V CDR1 and CDR2: SGHTA, FQGNSA. The CDR3 loop spans 15 amino acids. V lost 4 bases and J 10 bases, leaving 17 bases between the germline ends. CDR3 nucleotides: TGTGCCAGCAGCTCCGGGGGGCCCGCAGGATCACCCCTCCACTTT. Translation gives CASSSGGPAGSPLHF. Full variable domain (rest looked up from reference TRBV7-2 and TRBJ1-6): GAGVSQSPSNKVTEKGKDVELRCDPISGHTALYWYRQSLGQGLEFLIYFQGNSAPDKSGLPSDRFSAERTGGSVSTLTIQRTQQEDSAVYLCASSSGGPAGSPLHFGNGTRLTVT.

In its sample, this clonotype is medium-sized (0.01 to 0.1%). The chain joins TRBV4-2 to TRBJ1-1; D remains unclear. The ends were cut back, 1 base at V and 1 base at J, with 7 bases in the middle. Germline V CDR1 and CDR2: LGHNA, YNFKEQ. CDR3 length: 14 residues. The CDR3 sequence is CASSQARGNTEAFF. In nucleotides, the CDR3 is TGTGCCAGCAGCCAAGCCCGGGGGAACACTGAAGCTTTCTTT.

In its sample, this clonotype was seen a few times. This chain links TRBV12-3 or TRBV12-4 with TRBJ2-1; 9 bases align to TRBD1. The CDR3 loop spans 15 amino acids. J gave up 5 bases and V 8 bases, and 10 bases lay outside the gene matches. CDR3: CASWGPGQGDNEQFF. CDR3 nucleotides: TGTGCCAGCTGGGGCCCGGGACAGGGTGACAATGAGCAGTTCTTC.